The clone carrying this TCR beta chain was picked up many times. The antigen is not known. The record originates from a study of T cell repertoires in cytomegalovirus infection. Each CDR3 protein gets one entry after TCRdb re-called the reads with MiXCR. The sample consists of some 280,000 distinct CDR3 sequences, roughly an eighth of them appearing once. Trimming removed 5 bases at V and 0 bases at J, with 14 bases between. This CDR3 is built from 16 residues. Germline CDR1 is MDHEN and CDR2 is SYDVKM. The study's findings and limits: Ex vivo responses were dominated by HLA-C-restricted CMV-specific TCR beta clonotypes. Identification of carriers of CMV plus the relevant HLA was achieved through cumulative public TCR beta family frequency.

Material: PBMCs. The chain couples TRBV28 to TRBJ2-1, with D unclear. The TCR was taken from a human donor in good health (CMV status not recorded). Some clones in this sample may be carry-over from other donors' samples. CDR3 region: CASSPGRVSSYNEQFF. The CDR3 DNA sequence: TGTGCCAGCAGTCCCGGGCGCGTGAGCTCCTACAATGAGCAGTTCTTC.